This T cell receptor beta chain emerged from a study of neoadjuvant anti-PD-1 for oral cavity cancer. Data came from immunoSEQ multiplex PCR; TCRdb stores just in-frame clones and leaves some out. The sample contains about 42,000 clones, 60% to 80% of which appear only once. CDR3 length: 16 amino acids. The V and J ends lost 6 bases and 7 bases respectively, with 24 bases between them. Germline V gene lookup returns CDR1 MNHNS and CDR2 SASEGT. Time point: after neoadjuvant nivolumab, at surgical resection. By frequency in the sample, this clone is medium-sized. The origin of this receptor is a person between 35 and 79 years old with oral cavity squamous cell carcinoma. The rearrangement uses TRBV6-1 and TRBJ1-2; D possibly corresponds to TRBD1 (5 bases). The source material was PBMCs, sampled after nivolumab (anti-PD-1) treatment. CDR3 sequence: CASRESGQSGGAGYTF. The CDR3 bases are TGTGCCAGCAGAGAATCGGGGCAATCCGGCGGGGCTGGCTACACCTTC.